This T cell receptor (beta chain) was documented in a study of T cell repertoires in cytomegalovirus infection. Each CDR3 protein gets one entry after TCRdb re-called the reads with MiXCR. Here the sample spans a few hundred thousand distinct CDR3 sequences, roughly 34% being singletons. The V gene lost 5 bases and the J gene lost 6 bases, with 22 bases spanning the gap. The CDR3 sequence is 17 residues long. Germline loops: CDR1 SGHVS, CDR2 FQNEAQ. As for this clonotype: Its target is unknown.

Study conclusions and caveats: Cumulative frequency (of public TCR beta family members) identified carriers of CMV plus the relevant HLA.

This receptor was identified in a human donor in good health (CMV status not recorded). Some clones in this sample may be carry-over from other donors' samples. The sample here was cultured PBMCs, taken from culture after CMV antigen stimulation. The genes are TRBV7-8 and TRBJ2-2; TRBD2 is a possible D gene (6 bases). CDR3: CASSTPKPGLLAGELFF. DNA for the CDR3: TGTGCCAGCAGCACACCAAAACCCGGACTATTAGCCGGGGAGCTGTTTTTT.